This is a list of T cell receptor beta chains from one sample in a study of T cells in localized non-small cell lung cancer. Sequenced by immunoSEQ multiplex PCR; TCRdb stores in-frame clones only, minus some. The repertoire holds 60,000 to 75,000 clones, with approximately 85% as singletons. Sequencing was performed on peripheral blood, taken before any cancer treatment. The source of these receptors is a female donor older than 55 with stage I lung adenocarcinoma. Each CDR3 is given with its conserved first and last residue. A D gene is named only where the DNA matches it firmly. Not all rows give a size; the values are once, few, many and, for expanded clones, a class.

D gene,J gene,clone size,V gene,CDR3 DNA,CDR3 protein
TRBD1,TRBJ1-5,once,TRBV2,TGTGCCAGCAGTGATGGAGGAACAGGGGCGAGCAATCAGCCCCAGCATTTT,CASSDGGTGASNQPQHF
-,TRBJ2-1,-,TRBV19,TGTGCCAGTAGCGGCTGGGACTCCTACAATGAGCAGTTCTTC,CASSGWDSYNEQFF
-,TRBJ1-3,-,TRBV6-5,TGTGCCAGCAGTTATGGTAGCTCTGGAAACACCATATATTTT,CASSYGSSGNTIYF
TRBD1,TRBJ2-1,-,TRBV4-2,TGTGCCAGCAGCCGACCGGGACAGGGAAACAATGAGCAGTTCTTC,CASSRPGQGNNEQFF
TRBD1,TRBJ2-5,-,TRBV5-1,TGCGCCAGCAGCTCAGGGGGTGAAGGAGAGACCCAGTACTTC,CASSSGGEGETQYF
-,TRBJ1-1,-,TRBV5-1,TGCGCCAGCAGCTTGGAACCAGCGAGTCGGCCGAACAATGAAGCTTTCTTT,CASSLEPASRPNNEAFF
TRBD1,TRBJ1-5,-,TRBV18,TGTGCCAGCACTCCAGACAGGGGGCTCAATCAGCCCCAGCATTTT,CASTPDRGLNQPQHF
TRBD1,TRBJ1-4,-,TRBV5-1,TGCGCCAGCAGCCCCCACCGGGACAGGGGGTCAACTAATGAAAAACTGTTTTTT,CASSPHRDRGSTNEKLFF
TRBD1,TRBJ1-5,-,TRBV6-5,TGTGCCAGCAGATTGGGACAGGGTAGCAATCAGCCCCAGCATTTT,CASRLGQGSNQPQHF
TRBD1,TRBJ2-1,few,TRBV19,TGTGCCAGTAGTATAGGGGGGACAGGGGCGAGTGAGCAGTTCTTC,CASSIGGTGASEQFF
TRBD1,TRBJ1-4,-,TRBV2,TGTGCCAGCAGTCCGGGACAGGGTGGGGAAAAACTGTTTTTT,CASSPGQGGEKLFF
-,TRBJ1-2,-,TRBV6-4,TGTGCCAGCAGTGACGGTTCGAACTATGGCTACACCTTC,CASSDGSNYGYTF
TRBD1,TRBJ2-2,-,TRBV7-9,TGTGCCAGCCGACAGGGGTATAGTACCGGGGAGCTGTTTTTT,CASRQGYSTGELFF
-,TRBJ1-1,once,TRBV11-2,TGTGCCAGCAGCCCAATACAGGGCGTCCGAGCTTTCTTT,CASSPIQGVRAFF
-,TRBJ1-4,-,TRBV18,TGTGCCAGCTCACTTTTCCCGGGACCACTCGCAACTAATGAAAAACTGTTTTTT,CASSLFPGPLATNEKLFF
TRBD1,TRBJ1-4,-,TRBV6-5,TGTGCCAGCAGTTACTCGACAGGGAACGGAAAACTGTTTTTT,CASSYSTGNGKLFF
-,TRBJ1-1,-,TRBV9,TGTGCCAGCAGCGCGGGGTACTTGAACACTGAAGCTTTCTTT,CASSAGYLNTEAFF
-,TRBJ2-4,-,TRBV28,TGTGCCAGCAGGAACACAGGGTGGGACATTCAGTACTTC,CASRNTGWDIQYF
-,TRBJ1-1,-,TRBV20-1,TGCAGTGCTAGAGCCATGGGGGAAGCTTTCTTT,CSARAMGEAFF
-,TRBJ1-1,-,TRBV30,TGTGCCTGGACCACAGGGTGGACTGAAGCTTTCTTT,CAWTTGWTEAFF
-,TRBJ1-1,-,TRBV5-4,TGTGCCAGCAGCCCGTGGGACACAGGGAGAGCTTTCTTT,CASSPWDTGRAFF
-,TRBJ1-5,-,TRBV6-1,TGTGCCAGCAGGGGGACGTTTTACAGCAATCAGCCCCAGCATTTT,CASRGTFYSNQPQHF
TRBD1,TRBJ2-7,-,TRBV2,TGTGCCAGCAAGGCGCCCCCGGGACAGGGACCCTACGAGCAGTACTTC,CASKAPPGQGPYEQYF
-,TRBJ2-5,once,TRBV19,TGTGCCAGTAGATTCGGGGGGCTTGGAGAGACCCAGTACTTC,CASRFGGLGETQYF
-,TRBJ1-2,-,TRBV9,TGTGCCAGCAGCGTAGACCACTATGGCTACACCTTC,CASSVDHYGYTF
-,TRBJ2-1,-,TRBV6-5,TGTGCCAGCAGTCTCGGACTCAGCTCCTACAATGAGCAGTTCTTC,CASSLGLSSYNEQFF
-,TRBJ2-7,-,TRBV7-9,TGTGCCAGCAACTCCGGGGGGCCCCGCTACGAGCAGTACTTC,CASNSGGPRYEQYF
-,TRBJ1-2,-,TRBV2,TGTGCCAGCATAGGACAGACCGTAAACTATGGCTACACCTTC,CASIGQTVNYGYTF
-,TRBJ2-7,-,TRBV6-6,TGTGCCAGCAGTTATTACCCCCTCGGGGGCGGTTACGAGCAGTACTTC,CASSYYPLGGGYEQYF
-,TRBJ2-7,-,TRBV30,TGTGCCTGGAGTGCCCAGGGGAGCGGCGTTTTTTGGGAGCAGTACTTC,CAWSAQGSGVFWEQYF
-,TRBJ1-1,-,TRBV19,TGTGCCAGTAGTCCCCCAACCATGAACACTGAAGCTTTCTTT,CASSPPTMNTEAFF